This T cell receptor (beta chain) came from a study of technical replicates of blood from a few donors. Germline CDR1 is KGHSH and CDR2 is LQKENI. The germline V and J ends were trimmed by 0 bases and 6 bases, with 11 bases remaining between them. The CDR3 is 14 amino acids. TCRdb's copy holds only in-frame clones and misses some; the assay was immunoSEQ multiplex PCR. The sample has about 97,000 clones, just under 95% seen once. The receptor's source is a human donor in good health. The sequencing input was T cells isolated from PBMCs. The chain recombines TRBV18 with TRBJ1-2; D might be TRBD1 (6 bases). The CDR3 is CASSPPAGVDGYTF. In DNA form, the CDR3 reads TGTGCCAGCTCACCACCGGCAGGGGTGGATGGCTACACCTTC.